The rows below give T cell receptor beta chains drawn from one sample of a study of cytomegalovirus exposure and HLA in healthy donors. Sequencing used immunoSEQ multiplex PCR; TCRdb keeps in-frame clones, though not all of them. This sample has some 98,000 clones, with under 85% found just once. What was sequenced was PBMCs. The receptors stem from a man aged 35 to 55 in good health and CMV-seronegative. CDR3s include the opening cysteine and the closing phenylalanine or tryptophan. D genes are given only for firm matches. Some rows have no size entry. The others give once, few or many, or a class for an expanded clone.

v_gene	d_gene	abundance	j_gene	len	CDR3nt	CDR3aa
TRBV9	TRBD2	NA	TRBJ2-3	16	TGTGCCAGCAGCGTCCATGGCGGGGGGAATACAGATACGCAGTATTTT	CASSVHGGGNTDTQYF
TRBV29-1	NA	NA	TRBJ2-5	13	TGCAGCTCTCGGTCGGGTGGAGGAGAGACCCAGTACTTC	CSSRSGGGETQYF
TRBV7-9	NA	NA	TRBJ2-1	14	TGTGCCAGCAGCTTGCTAGAGGGTGATTCCGAACAGTTCTTC	CASSLLEGDSEQFF
TRBV6-6	NA	few	TRBJ2-7	13	TGTGCCAGCAGTTACTCCCTCTCCTACGAGCAGTACTTC	CASSYSLSYEQYF
TRBV28	NA	NA	TRBJ2-7	16	TGTGCCAGCAGTCCTTTTTCGACGGTCAACCTACGAGGGCAGTACTTC	CASSPFSTVNLRGQYF
TRBV5-1	NA	few	TRBJ2-7	14	TGCGCCAGCACCGACCCTGGGGCCCCCTACGAGCAGTACTTC	CASTDPGAPYEQYF
TRBV5-1	NA	once	TRBJ1-6	13	TGCGCCAGCAGCTTCGGTACGGATTCACCCCTCCACTTT	CASSFGTDSPLHF
TRBV7-2	TRBD1	few	TRBJ1-4	17	TGTGCCAGCAGCTTTACTTTGACAGGGGGAGAACTCAAAAAACTGTTTTTT	CASSFTLTGGELKKLFF
TRBV11-2	NA	NA	TRBJ2-2	16	TGTGCCAGCAGCTTAGAGATTATTTGGGGGGCCGGGGAGCTGTTTTTT	CASSLEIIWGAGELFF
TRBV29-1	NA	NA	TRBJ2-7	12	TGCAGCGTTGCGGCGCGGAACTACGAGCAGTACTTC	CSVAARNYEQYF
TRBV7-2	TRBD1	NA	TRBJ2-1	15	TGTGCCAGCAGCTCGAGGACAGGGAGGTGGAATGAGCAGTTCTTC	CASSSRTGRWNEQFF
TRBV11-2	TRBD1	once	TRBJ1-2	14	TGTGCCAGCAGGCAGGGACAGGGAGACTATGGCTACACCTTC	CASRQGQGDYGYTF
TRBV27	TRBD1	NA	TRBJ1-1	16	TGTGCCAGCAGTTTATCGGGACAGGACATGAACACTGAAGCTTTCTTT	CASSLSGQDMNTEAFF
TRBV6-5	TRBD1	NA	TRBJ1-6	16	TGTGCCAGCAGTTACGGAGGGACAGGACTTAATTCACCCCTCCACTTT	CASSYGGTGLNSPLHF
TRBV29-1	NA	NA	TRBJ1-2	13	TGCAGCGTTGCGCGGAGCGATAACTATGGCTACACCTTC	CSVARSDNYGYTF
TRBV7-8	NA	NA	TRBJ2-1	16	TGTGCCAGCAGCTTACAGCCGGGACTCGAACCCAATGAGCAGTTCTTC	CASSLQPGLEPNEQFF
TRBV30	NA	NA	TRBJ2-5	13	TGTGCCTTGGACCTTAGGGGTACGGAGACCCAGTACTTC	CALDLRGTETQYF
TRBV7-9	NA	NA	TRBJ2-7	17	TGTGCCAGCAGCCCGACGGAGGTATCCGCCCTTTCGTACGAGCAGTACTTC	CASSPTEVSALSYEQYF
TRBV9	NA	NA	TRBJ1-2	13	TGTGCCAGCAGCGTAGGGGGCTGGGGTGGCTACACCTTC	CASSVGGWGGYTF
TRBV7-2	TRBD2	NA	TRBJ2-3	18	TGTGCCAGCAGCTTAACATTTAGCGGGGGGGTGGCGTCTGATACGCAGTACTTT	CASSLTFSGGVASDTQYF
TRBV28	NA	NA	TRBJ2-5	12	TGTGCCAGCAGTTCGTTTGTTGAGACCCAGTACTTC	CASSSFVETQYF
TRBV30	NA	NA	TRBJ2-1	13	TGTGCCTGGAGTTTAGGGGTTGGCGATGAGCAGTTCTTC	CAWSLGVGDEQFF
TRBV28	TRBD1	NA	TRBJ2-7	15	TGTGCCAGCAGTCGACAGGGGGTGAGGTCCTACGAGCAGTACTTC	CASSRQGVRSYEQYF
TRBV4-1	NA	NA	TRBJ2-5	16	TGCGCCAGCAGCCAAGAAGGGGACTCCAGGAAAGAGACCCAGTACTTC	CASSQEGDSRKETQYF
TRBV6-5	TRBD1	NA	TRBJ2-7	15	TGTGCCAGCAGTTACCGGGGGACAGGGGCCTACGAGCAGTACTTC	CASSYRGTGAYEQYF
TRBV11-2	NA	NA	TRBJ2-7	14	TGTGCCAGCAGCTTATGGCGGAAACCCTACGAGCAGTACTTC	CASSLWRKPYEQYF
TRBV9	NA	NA	TRBJ2-2	16	TGTGCCAGCAGCGTAGCTGTGGGAGGCTTCACCGGGGAGCTGTTTTTT	CASSVAVGGFTGELFF
TRBV27	NA	NA	TRBJ2-1	15	TGTGCCAGCAGTTTACCCGGGTATCAAGACAATGAGCAGTTCTTC	CASSLPGYQDNEQFF
TRBV5-8	NA	NA	TRBJ2-1	16	TGTGCCAGCAGCTTGTTTCCGTCAGCGAAGAACAATGAGCAGTTCTTC	CASSLFPSAKNNEQFF
TRBV7-9	TRBD2	NA	TRBJ2-7	13	TGTGCCAGCAGCTTAGTCCGGGGGGACGAGCAGTACTTC	CASSLVRGDEQYF
TRBV5-8	TRBD2	NA	TRBJ2-3	17	TGTGCCAGCAGCCTCGGGATAGCGGGAGGGCTCACAGATACGCAGTATTTT	CASSLGIAGGLTDTQYF
TRBV6-5	TRBD1	NA	TRBJ2-7	15	TGTGCCAGCAGTTGGTTGGGACAGGGGGAGTCCGAGCAGTACTTC	CASSWLGQGESEQYF
TRBV19	NA	NA	TRBJ1-6	13	TGTGCCAGTAGTAGGCCAGGGCTAGAACCCCTCCACTTT	CASSRPGLEPLHF
TRBV30	NA	NA	TRBJ1-4	14	TGTGCAATACTCCGGGAGGGTACTAATGAAAAACTGTTTTTT	CAILREGTNEKLFF
TRBV19	TRBD1	NA	TRBJ2-3	15	TGTGCCACCCGTCTGGGGGGACAGGGAATAGATACGCAGTATTTT	CATRLGGQGIDTQYF
TRBV7-9	TRBD2	NA	TRBJ2-2	15	TGTGCCAGCAGAAGACTAGCGGGAGGGACCGGGGAGCTGTTTTTT	CASRRLAGGTGELFF
TRBV19	TRBD2	NA	TRBJ2-1	15	TGTGCCAGTAGTATCGAATTCCTAGCGGACAATGAGCAGTTCTTC	CASSIEFLADNEQFF
TRBV6-6	NA	NA	TRBJ2-7	14	TGTGCCAGCAGTTACGCTCCGGTGACCTACGAGCAGTACTTC	CASSYAPVTYEQYF
TRBV4-3	NA	NA	TRBJ2-6	18	TGCGCCAGCAGCCAAGACGTGGCGGAGGCAGCTGGGGCCAACGTCCTGACTTTC	CASSQDVAEAAGANVLTF
TRBV4-1	TRBD2	NA	TRBJ2-2	16	TGCGCCAGCAGTCTCATAGCGGGAAGTTCCACCGGGGAGCTGTTTTTT	CASSLIAGSSTGELFF
TRBV10-2	TRBD2	NA	TRBJ2-5	12	TGCGCCAGCTGGGCGGGAGCCGAGACCCAGTACTTC	CASWAGAETQYF
TRBV7-2	TRBD1	NA	TRBJ1-5	15	TGTGCCAGCAGCTTACGACAGGGGGGCGATCAGCCCCAGCATTTT	CASSLRQGGDQPQHF
TRBV30	TRBD1	NA	TRBJ2-2	15	TGTGCCTGGAGTGCGGACAGGGTGGGCACCGGGGAGCTGTTTTTT	CAWSADRVGTGELFF